The sequence of this TCR beta chain was determined in a study of blood T cell repertoires in COVID-19. About the study: Spain, Italy and the United States supplied samples that represented acute and convalescent COVID-19. T cells, B-cell-depleted T cells, or PBMCs provided the cDNA or gDNA that served as material.

In the original workflow: Using reference gene primer amplification, nucleated cell counts were estimated. The assay was immunoSEQ multiplex PCR, and TCRdb's table has in-frame clones only and misses some. The V and J calls and clone size come from that table; D and trimming were worked out from the DNA. The sample lists about 83,000 clones, approximately 80% occurring once. Per the germline V gene, CDR1 is SGHAT and CDR2 is FQNNGV. The CDR3 length is 13 residues. The V end lost 2 bases, the J end lost 3 bases, and 8 bases lay between the germline ends. The sequenced material came from peripheral blood. V gene TRBV11-2 combines with J gene TRBJ2-7; a possible D gene is TRBD1 (6 bases). This sequence originates from a woman aged 80 or over with acute or convalescent COVID-19. DNA of the CDR3: TGTGCCAGCAGCTTACAGGGGAACTACGAGCAGTACTTC. Amino acids: CASSLQGNYEQYF.